Included here is one T cell receptor beta chain sequence, with context. The germline V and J ends were trimmed by 9 bases and 2 bases, with 11 bases remaining between them. Per the germline V gene, CDR1 is SGHRS and CDR2 is YFSETQ. The CDR3 runs 12 residues. The record originates from a study of neoadjuvant anti-PD-1 for oral cavity cancer. Sequencing was performed with immunoSEQ multiplex PCR; in TCRdb, only in-frame clones are kept and a portion is missing. The sample includes 15,000 to 20,000 clones, 67% of them seen just once. The sequence was obtained from a person aged 40 to 85 with oral cavity squamous cell carcinoma. The chain couples TRBV5-1 to TRBJ2-5; D may be TRBD2 (6 bases). The input for sequencing was PBMCs, taken before nivolumab (anti-PD-1) treatment. CDR3 loop: CATLAEQETQYF. The CDR3, as DNA: TGCGCCACTTTAGCGGAGCAAGAGACCCAGTACTTC.